The 29 T cell receptor beta chains below come from one sample, sequenced in a study of cytomegalovirus exposure and HLA in healthy donors. PCR primers comprised 60 Vbeta and 13 Jbeta primers. Profiled with immunoSEQ multiplex PCR; TCRdb holds only in-frame clones, not every one. The repertoire consists of around 100,000 clones, with approximately 83% occurring once and the leading ten covering around 2.3%. Input material: PBMCs. These receptors originate from a woman younger than 30 in good health and CMV-seronegative.

This clone is judged medium-sized. V is TRBV27 and J is TRBJ2-7; D unresolved. V shed 2 bases and J shed 6 bases, with 5 bases lying between them. The CDR3 consists of 11 residues. Looked up from germline, CDR1 is MNHEY and CDR2 is SMNVEV (reference sequence). The CDR3 sequence is CASSLKREQYF. CDR3 nucleotides: TGTGCCAGCAGTTTAAAGCGCGAGCAGTACTTC.

This clone has only one observation. V gene TRBV7-2 combines with J gene TRBJ1-3; D may be TRBD1 (6 bases). CDR3 size: 16 residues. V was cut by 1 base and J by 4 bases, with 14 bases left in between. Germline V gene data show CDR1 as SGHTA and CDR2 as FQGNSA. Here the CDR3 reads CASSLDVTGKGNTIYF. In DNA, the CDR3 is TGTGCCAGCAGCTTAGACGTCACAGGGAAGGGAAACACCATATATTTT.

The genes are TRBV27 and TRBJ2-1; 9 positions agree with TRBD2. CDR1 and CDR2 from the germline V gene are MNHEY and SMNVEV (reference sequence). The CDR3 runs 13 residues. Losses at the gene ends were 9 bases for V and 7 bases for J; bases not matched to a gene: 7. CDR3 sequence: CARSGGRVNEQFF. The CDR3 bases are TGTGCCAGGTCTGGCGGGAGGGTTAATGAGCAGTTCTTC.

J is TRBJ2-7 and V is TRBV13; D may be TRBD1 (6 bases). V was clipped by 1 base and J by 3 bases, with 10 bases between them. The CDR3 has 14 amino acids. Per germline, CDR1 PRHDT and CDR2 FYEKMQ (reference sequence). The CDR3 is CASSLEGHLYEQYV. CDR3 in DNA: TGTGCCAGCAGCTTAGAGGGACACCTCTACGAGCAGTACGTC.

This clone was recorded a few times. The chain uses TRBV28 and TRBJ1-5, with D perhaps TRBD1 (6 bases). The CDR3 is made up of 15 amino acids. Germline CDR1 MDHEN, CDR2 SYDVKM. V was clipped by 2 bases and J by 5 bases, with 13 bases between them. CDR3 coding DNA: TGTGCCAGCAGTTTACCAGGGACACGCCATCAGCCCCAGCATTTT. Translated: CASSLPGTRHQPQHF.

The gene calls are TRBV27 and TRBJ1-1; a weak D match, TRBD1 (5 bases). The CDR3 is 11 residues long. The germline V and J ends were trimmed by 7 bases and 7 bases, with 10 bases remaining between them. From germline, CDR1 is MNHEY and CDR2 SMNVEV (reference sequence). CDR3 amino acids: CASIRQFEAFF. The DNA of the CDR3 is TGTGCCAGCATACGACAGTTTGAAGCTTTCTTT.

This clone has just one count. V usage is TRBV28 and J usage is TRBJ1-3; D is unresolved. The CDR3 has 15 amino acids. Germline V gene data show CDR1 as MDHEN and CDR2 as SYDVKM. Trimming pared 3 bases from V and 0 bases from J, leaving 9 bases between. CDR3 in DNA: TGTGCCAGCAGTTTGGTCCCGCGCTCTGGAAACACCATATATTTT. It encodes CASSLVPRSGNTIYF.

This chain connects TRBV5-1 to TRBJ2-5, with D perhaps matching TRBD2 (5 bases). V lost 3 bases to trimming and J lost 5 bases, with 14 bases between them. The germline gives CDR1 SGHRS, CDR2 YFSETQ. The CDR3 spans 14 residues. The CDR3 loop is CASSWRRTEETQYF. CDR3 DNA sequence: TGCGCCAGCAGCTGGAGGCGTACCGAGGAGACCCAGTACTTC.

The chain carries TRBV7-2 and TRBJ1-2, with 7 bases identical to TRBD1. Germline values: CDR1 SGHTA, CDR2 FQGNSA. With 4 bases clipped from V and 7 bases from J, the junction kept 9 bases outside the gene matches. The CDR3 sequence is 14 residues long. The CDR3 DNA reads as TGTGCCAGCAGCTATGAGGGGGCGGCGGGTGGCTACACCTTC. This codes for CASSYEGAAGGYTF.

There are a few counts of this clone. The chain is built from TRBV11-2 and TRBJ2-6; D call uncertain. This CDR3 contains 14 residues. Germline V gene sequence: CDR1 SGHAT, CDR2 FQNNGV. V was shortened by 0 bases and J by 5 bases, with 5 bases between the two germline ends. Here the CDR3 DNA reads TGTGCCAGCAGCTTAGATGGCAGGGCCAACGTCCTGACTTTC. Translated: CASSLDGRANVLTF.

The sample holds one count of this clone. V gene TRBV9 combines with J gene TRBJ1-6, with 11 nucleotides matching TRBD1. This CDR3 contains 17 residues. Per the germline V gene, CDR1 is SGDLS and CDR2 is YYNGEE. Trimming at V came to 0 bases and at J to 7 bases, leaving 6 bases not matched to a gene. This CDR3 reads CASSVAGQGAQNSPLHF. In DNA, the CDR3 is TGTGCCAGCAGCGTAGCTGGACAGGGGGCACAAAATTCACCCCTCCACTTT.

Written as DNA, the CDR3 is TGTGCCACCAGCAGAGATTTACTGGGGACTAGCCTTTACAATGAGCAGTTCTTC. As protein: CATSRDLLGTSLYNEQFF. The chain employs TRBV15 and TRBJ2-1; 9 bases are shared with TRBD2. Germline assignment: CDR1 LNHNV and CDR2 YYDKDF (reference sequence). V was clipped by 0 bases and J by 4 bases; unmatched bases: 10. The CDR3 extends over 18 amino acids.

The J gene is TRBJ2-5, the V gene TRBV28, with 7 bases fitting TRBD1. V lost 4 bases, J lost 0 bases, and 2 bases stayed unmatched. The CDR3 spans 14 residues. Germline assignment: CDR1 MDHEN and CDR2 SYDVKM. The CDR3, as DNA: TGTGCCAGCAGTTCAGGGGGTTACCAAGAGACCCAGTACTTC. Protein: CASSSGGYQETQYF.

This clone was seen once. The V and J genes are TRBV7-9 and TRBJ2-7; 7 positions agree with TRBD1. The CDR3 length is 12 residues. V trimming: 6 bases; J trimming: 5 bases; junction bases outside the gene matches: 4. CDR1 SEHNR and CDR2 FQNEAQ come from the germline V gene (reference sequence). CDR3 protein: CASSWDSHEQYF. CDR3 nucleotides: TGTGCCAGCAGTTGGGACAGTCACGAGCAGTACTTC.

This clone was detected a few times. The V call is TRBV7-9, the J call TRBJ1-1, with a tentative D call TRBD1 (6 bases). V lost 1 base, J lost 5 bases, and 11 bases lay in between. The CDR3 consists of 14 residues. Per the germline V gene, CDR1 is SEHNR and CDR2 is FQNEAQ (reference sequence). In nucleotides, the CDR3 is TGTGCCAGCAGCTTAGGAGGGGGTTTGACTGAAGCTTTCTTT. It yields the protein CASSLGGGLTEAFF.

The chain couples TRBV11-2 to TRBJ2-1, with D possibly matching TRBD1 (6 bases). The CDR3 sequence is 15 residues long. Germline V lookup: CDR1 SGHAT, CDR2 FQNNGV. V dropped 6 bases and J dropped 1 base, with 13 bases sitting between them. The CDR3 reads CASSRDRLSYNEQFF. The CDR3, as DNA: TGTGCCAGCAGTAGAGACAGGTTGTCCTACAATGAGCAGTTCTTC.

The chain has TRBV6-4 and TRBJ1-6; D is undetermined. V lost 0 bases and J 5 bases, leaving 8 bases between the germline ends. Looked up from germline, CDR1 is MRHNA and CDR2 is SNTAGT. The CDR3 is 15 amino acids. DNA for the CDR3: TGTGCCAGCAGTGACTCGAGTAGAGATAATTCACCCCTCCACTTT. Its translation: CASSDSSRDNSPLHF.

CDR3 coding DNA: TGTGCCAGTAGAACCATTGGGACAGGCTCCAGAAATGGCTACACCTTC. It codes for CASRTIGTGSRNGYTF. V is TRBV19 and J is TRBJ1-2; 8 nucleotides line up with TRBD1. CDR1 is LNHDA, CDR2 SQIVND, per germline (reference sequence). With 6 bases clipped from V and 6 bases from J, the junction kept 15 bases outside the gene matches. The CDR3 length is 16 residues.

A single count supports this clone. The rearrangement uses TRBV7-2 and TRBJ2-7, with 9 positions matching TRBD1. Germline CDR1 is SGHTA and CDR2 is FQGNSA. CDR3 length equals 16 residues. After removal of 1 base from V and 3 bases from J, the junction contained 7 bases not matched to a gene. The CDR3 is CASSLDSPGQGYEQYV. The CDR3 nucleotides are TGTGCCAGCAGCTTAGATTCTCCGGGACAGGGCTACGAGCAGTACGTC.

This clone appeared once. The chain joins TRBV5-4 to TRBJ2-1, with TRBD2 identical over 14 bases. CDR1 SGHNT and CDR2 YYREEE come from the germline V gene (reference sequence). The CDR3 spans 16 residues. V lost 5 bases and J lost 7; bases outside the gene matches: 8. The CDR3 DNA reads as TGTGCCAGCAGGGAAGGGACTAGCGGGAGAGGGAATGAGCAGTTCTTC. Translated, it gives CASREGTSGRGNEQFF.

Worth noting for this clone: In the same sample, other DNA sequences code for this CDR3. The chain is built from TRBV6-1 and TRBJ2-7; D is unresolved. The CDR3 length is 12 residues. Per the germline V gene, CDR1 is MNHNS and CDR2 is SASEGT. The V end lost 3 bases, the J end lost 3 bases, and 6 bases lay between the germline ends. CDR3 nucleotide sequence: TGTGCCAGCAGTGAGTCCGGCTACGAGCAGTACTTC. The encoded protein is CASSESGYEQYF.

The chain carries TRBV6-1 and TRBJ2-2; D gene uncertain. Trimming cost V 0 bases and J 7 bases, with 3 bases left between them. Germline lookup yields CDR1 MNHNS and CDR2 SASEGT. CDR3 length: 12 residues. The CDR3 here is CASSEAYGELFF. In DNA form, the CDR3 reads TGTGCCAGCAGTGAAGCGTACGGGGAGCTGTTTTTT.

This chain joins TRBV28 and TRBJ2-1; tentatively, D is TRBD2 (6 bases). Per the germline V gene, CDR1 is MDHEN and CDR2 is SYDVKM. The CDR3 sequence is 13 residues long. V lost 5 bases to trimming and J lost 5 bases, with 10 bases between them. In nucleotides, the CDR3 is TGTGCCAGCAGTACGGGACTGCACAATGAGCAGTTCTTC. Translating gives CASSTGLHNEQFF.

The chain joins TRBV2 to TRBJ1-2; the D is unclear. Germline-derived CDR1 and CDR2 are SNHLY and FYNNEI. The CDR3 is 14 residues long. V lost 4 bases, J lost 3 bases, and 12 bases lay in between. CDR3 loop: CASSGLGEDYGYTF. CDR3 DNA sequence: TGTGCCAGCAGTGGGCTGGGAGAGGACTATGGCTACACCTTC.

The chain recombines TRBV7-9 with TRBJ2-3; weak D call: TRBD2 (5 bases). The CDR3 is made up of 17 amino acids. Germline-derived CDR1 and CDR2 are SEHNR and FQNEAQ (reference sequence). V lost 2 bases and J 3 bases, leaving 18 bases between the germline ends. The CDR3 loop reads CASSLWGVRRGTDTQYF. CDR3 coding DNA: TGTGCCAGCAGCTTATGGGGAGTTCGGAGAGGGACAGATACGCAGTATTTT.

This clone has just a few counts. The chain uses TRBV28 and TRBJ1-1; D gene unclear. The ends were cut back, 5 bases at V and 3 bases at J, with 13 bases in the middle. Germline-derived CDR1 and CDR2 are MDHEN and SYDVKM. The CDR3 contains 14 residues. CDR3 DNA sequence: TGTGCCAGCAGTCTGGACGGAGGATACACTGAAGCTTTCTTT. It specifies CASSLDGGYTEAFF.

The chain links TRBV9 to TRBJ2-5, with D tentatively TRBD2 (8 bases). The germline gives CDR1 SGDLS, CDR2 YYNGEE. The CDR3 sequence is 16 residues long. With 4 bases removed from V and 4 bases from J, the gap between germline ends came to 20 bases. The CDR3 nucleotides are TGTGCCAGCAGCCTCGGACTAGCAGGGGGAGGAGAGACCCAGTACTTC. Its protein is CASSLGLAGGGETQYF. Full variable domain (missing parts from reference TRBV9 and TRBJ2-5): DSGVTQTPKHLITATGQRVTLRCSPRSGDLSVYWYQQSLDQGLQFLIQYYNGEERAKGNILERFSAQQFPDLHSELNLSSLELGDSALYFCASSLGLAGGGETQYFGPGTRLLVL.

This clone was counted between two and nine times. The chain employs TRBV30 and TRBJ2-7; no definite D call. The CDR3 spans 11 residues. CDR1 is GTSNPN and CDR2 is SVGIG in the germline V gene (reference sequence). Between the trimmed V and J ends, which lost 4 bases and 4 bases, there was a span of 8 bases. CDR3 sequence reads: CAWTHGYEQYV. CDR3 sequence (DNA): TGTGCCTGGACCCACGGGTACGAGCAGTACGTC.

The gene calls are TRBV7-9 and TRBJ2-2; TRBD2 matches at 7 bases. The CDR3 contains 16 residues. Germline-derived CDR1 and CDR2 are SEHNR and FQNEAQ (reference sequence). With V trimmed by 5 bases and J by 1 base, 7 bases remained unmatched. The CDR3 reads CASSPASGVNTGELFF. The DNA of the CDR3 is TGTGCCAGCAGCCCGGCGAGCGGGGTGAACACCGGGGAGCTGTTTTTT.